Listed below are T cell receptor beta chains from one sample, sequenced in a study of Graves' ophthalmopathy and Graves' hyperthyroidism. Each CDR3 protein gets one entry after TCRdb re-called the multiplex PCR reads with MiXCR. Of approximately 700,000 distinct CDR3 sequences listed, roughly 41% are singletons. Sequencing was performed on peripheral blood. These TCRs come from an adult man with Graves' ophthalmopathy. The CDR3 runs from the conserved cysteine through the conserved F or W. The order of the fields is D gene, CDR3 length, J gene, clone size, V gene, CDR3 DNA, CDR3 protein. D genes are given only for firm matches. Clone size, where shown, is once, few, many, or a class for clones that have expanded.

d_gene: .
len: 15
j_gene: TRBJ2-6
abundance: many
v_gene: TRBV7-3
CDR3nt: TGTGCCAGCAGCTCGGGTATGGGTGGGGCCAACGTCCTGACTTTC
CDR3aa: CASSSGMGGANVLTF

d_gene: .
len: 16
j_gene: TRBJ2-6
abundance: few
v_gene: TRBV10-3
CDR3nt: TGTGCCAGCAGTTACTCGCGGTACTCTGGGGCCAACGTCCTGACTTTC
CDR3aa: CASSYSRYSGANVLTF

d_gene: .
len: 15
j_gene: TRBJ2-7
abundance: .
v_gene: TRBV5-6
CDR3nt: TGTGCCAGCAGACCGGACGGAGGAAGCTCCTACGAGCAGTACTTC
CDR3aa: CASRPDGGSSYEQYF

d_gene: .
len: 18
j_gene: TRBJ1-6
abundance: .
v_gene: TRBV12-3/TRBV12-4
CDR3nt: TGTGCTAGTGGTTTGGGACTTAACCCGAGCTCCTATAATTCACCCCTCCACTTT
CDR3aa: CASGLGLNPSSYNSPLHF

d_gene: TRBD1
len: 16
j_gene: TRBJ2-2
abundance: .
v_gene: TRBV5-1
CDR3nt: TGCGCCAGCAGCTCCGGACAGGCCAGGGGCACCGGGGAGCTGTTTTTT
CDR3aa: CASSSGQARGTGELFF

d_gene: .
len: 18
j_gene: TRBJ2-7
abundance: .
v_gene: TRBV7-2
CDR3nt: TGTGCCAGCAGTTTATGGGGTACGGGACTGCCAAGCTCCTACGAGCAGTACTTC
CDR3aa: CASSLWGTGLPSSYEQYF

d_gene: .
len: 14
j_gene: TRBJ2-7
abundance: many
v_gene: TRBV12-3/TRBV12-4
CDR3nt: TGTGCCAGCAGCCCTCGGACGGGTGCCTACGAGCAGTACTTC
CDR3aa: CASSPRTGAYEQYF

d_gene: .
len: 13
j_gene: TRBJ2-7
abundance: few
v_gene: TRBV27
CDR3nt: TGTGCCAGCAGTCCAAACCGCCACTACGAGCAGTACTTC
CDR3aa: CASSPNRHYEQYF

d_gene: TRBD2
len: 15
j_gene: TRBJ2-5
abundance: .
v_gene: TRBV25-1
CDR3nt: TGTGCCAGCAGCTTAAGCCTAGCGGCCCCCGAGACCCAGTACTTC
CDR3aa: CASSLSLAAPETQYF

d_gene: .
len: 14
j_gene: TRBJ1-1
abundance: many
v_gene: TRBV7-2
CDR3nt: TGTGCCAGCAGCTTAAAGTTCAGAGACACTGAAGCTTTCTTT
CDR3aa: CASSLKFRDTEAFF

d_gene: TRBD1
len: 14
j_gene: TRBJ2-7
abundance: once
v_gene: TRBV10-3
CDR3nt: TGTGCTAGACCCCGGGGACAGATATCCTACGAGCAGTACTTC
CDR3aa: CARPRGQISYEQYF

d_gene: .
len: 13
j_gene: TRBJ1-1
abundance: .
v_gene: TRBV25-1
CDR3nt: TGTGCCAGCCCCGCGCAGGGTGGCACTGAAGCCTTCTTT
CDR3aa: CASPAQGGTEAFF

d_gene: .
len: 13
j_gene: TRBJ1-1
abundance: .
v_gene: TRBV10-3
CDR3nt: TGTGCCATCAGGCCGGGACAGAACACTGAAGCTTTCTTT
CDR3aa: CAIRPGQNTEAFF

d_gene: TRBD1
len: 14
j_gene: TRBJ1-1
abundance: many
v_gene: TRBV20-1
CDR3nt: TGCAGTGCTATGAGAGGGGGCGCAAACACTGAAGCTTTCTTT
CDR3aa: CSAMRGGANTEAFF

d_gene: .
len: 15
j_gene: TRBJ2-7
abundance: .
v_gene: TRBV12-3/TRBV12-4
CDR3nt: TGTGCCAGCAGTTTAGGACAGCTGAGGGGCTACGAGCAGTACTTC
CDR3aa: CASSLGQLRGYEQYF

d_gene: .
len: 13
j_gene: TRBJ2-5
abundance: .
v_gene: TRBV6-5
CDR3nt: TGTGCCAGCTCGGGTGCGGTACAAGAGACCCAGTACTTC
CDR3aa: CASSGAVQETQYF